Listed here is a single T cell receptor (beta chain). The data originate from a study of cytomegalovirus exposure and HLA in healthy donors. The PCR made use of 60 Vbeta and 13 Jbeta primers. TCRdb's copy holds only in-frame clones and misses some; the assay was immunoSEQ multiplex PCR. The sample lists about 130,000 clones, about 77% seen once, with approximately 1.2% in the top ten. Germline V gene sequence: CDR1 SEHNR, CDR2 FQNEAQ (reference sequence). Trimming removed 3 bases from V and 3 bases from J, with 9 bases in between. This CDR3 has 13 amino acids. This TCR was sampled from a man aged 50 to 59 in good health and CMV-seronegative. The rearrangement links TRBV7-9 to TRBJ2-7; TRBD2 is a possible D gene (6 bases). Specimen: PBMCs. The CDR3 DNA reads TGTGCCAGCAGCTTCCTAGCGCACTACGAGCAGTACTTC. Protein sequence: CASSFLAHYEQYF. The full variable domain, its missing parts supplied by reference TRBV7-9 and TRBJ2-7, is DTGVSQNPRHKITKRGQNVTFRCDPISEHNRLYWYRQTLGQGPEFLTYFQNEAQLEKSRLLSDRFSAERPKGSFSTLEIQRTEQGDSAMYLCASSFLAHYEQYFGPGTRLTVT.